This TCR beta chain stems from a study of control samples from healthy donors and cancer patients. CDR1 is SGHTS and CDR2 is YDEGEE in the germline V gene. Losses at the gene ends were 0 bases for V and 6 bases for J; bases not matched to a gene: 6. The CDR3 runs to 15 residues. Sequencing was performed with immunoSEQ multiplex PCR; in TCRdb, only in-frame clones are kept and a portion is missing. This table holds about 150,000 clones, 92% found once. Source material: blood. This clonotype was sampled from a young woman in good health. V usage is TRBV5-8 and J usage is TRBJ2-4; 7 nucleotides line up with TRBD1. The CDR3 nucleotides are TGTGCCAGCAGCTTGGCGGGACAGCGTAGAAACATTCAGTACTTC. This codes for CASSLAGQRRNIQYF.